The 15 T cell receptor beta chains reported below all come from one sample, sequenced in a study of multiple sclerosis patients with progressive multifocal leukoencephalopathy. Sequenced by immunoSEQ multiplex PCR; TCRdb stores in-frame clones only, minus some. The sample gives about 31,000 clones, roughly 89% of which show up once; about 6% is in the top ten. Regarding time point: time of PML onset. Sequenced material: PBMCs, taken from a patient treated with natalizumab. The receptors derive from a woman aged 40-49 years with progressive multifocal leukoencephalopathy.

V and J are TRBV11-2 and TRBJ2-4; D gene unclear. The CDR3 is 16 residues long. Deletions cut 7 bases from V and 1 base from J, with 17 bases between. CDR1 SGHAT and CDR2 FQNNGV come from the germline V gene. CDR3 sequence: CASTSPRVGAKNIQYF. CDR3 nucleotides: TGTGCCAGCACCTCGCCAAGGGTGGGGGCCAAAAACATTCAGTACTTC.

Comments on this clone: Other DNA sequences of this sample code for an identical CDR3. The chain joins TRBV18 to TRBJ2-7, with 11 positions matching TRBD1. The J segment lost 7 bases and the V segment lost 3 bases, leaving 8 bases of the junction unmatched. Germline V gene sequence: CDR1 KGHSH, CDR2 LQKENI. This CDR3 spans 15 amino acids. The CDR3 spells CASSPGGQGAMEQYF. The CDR3 coding sequence is TGTGCCAGCTCACCGGGTGGACAGGGGGCTATGGAGCAGTACTTC. Drawing the rest from reference TRBV18 and TRBJ2-7, the complete variable domain is NAGVMQNPRHLVRRRGQEARLRCSPMKGHSHVYWYRQLPEEGLKFMVYLQKENIIDESGMPKERFSAEFPKEGPSILRIQQVVRGDSAAYFCASSPGGQGAMEQYFGPGTRLTVT.

There are a few counts of this clone. This sequence joins TRBV2 and TRBJ1-3; D uncertain. CDR1 and CDR2 from the germline V gene are SNHLY and FYNNEI. The CDR3 contains 13 residues. Trimming shortened V by 9 bases and J by 0 bases, and 9 bases separated the two germline ends. For the CDR3, the DNA is TGTGCCAGTGGCCCGGGCTCTGGAAACACCATATATTTT. Translating gives CASGPGSGNTIYF. The entire variable domain, with the rest obtained from reference TRBV2 and TRBJ1-3, is as follows: EPEVTQTPSHQVTQMGQEVILRCVPISNHLYFYWYRQILGQKVEFLVSFYNNEISEKSEIFDDQFSVERPDGSNFTLKIRSTKLEDSAMYFCASGPGSGNTIYFGEGSWLTVV.

The genes are TRBV7-8 and TRBJ2-5, with 9 positions matching TRBD1. V shed 5 bases, J shed 1 base, and the junction held 8 bases outside the gene matches. Germline V gives CDR1 SGHVS, CDR2 FQNEAQ. CDR3 length: 16 amino acids. CDR3 sequence reads: CASSLDRGISQETQYF. In DNA, the CDR3 is TGTGCCAGCAGCCTGGACAGGGGAATAAGCCAAGAGACCCAGTACTTC.

The rearrangement links TRBV7-6 to TRBJ2-5, with 7 bases that match TRBD1. The V segment lost 7 bases and the J segment 1 base; nucleotides outside the gene matches: 9. Germline CDR1 reads SGHVS; CDR2 reads FNYEAQ. This CDR3 comprises 15 residues. The CDR3 bases are TGTGCCAGCACAATGTTGGACAGGAGCCAAGAGACCCAGTACTTC. Translated, it gives CASTMLDRSQETQYF.

As for this clone: Other DNA sequences in this sample translate to the same CDR3. This rearrangement joins TRBV11-1 to TRBJ2-7, with no clear D. This CDR3 spans 12 amino acids. The V end lost 4 bases, the J end lost 3 bases, and 7 bases lay between the germline ends. Germline CDR1 is SGHAT and CDR2 is FQDESV (reference sequence). The CDR3 nucleotides are TGTGCCAGCAGCTCGCGCGGCTACGAGCAGTACTTC. This translates into CASSSRGYEQYF.

The chain links TRBV10-2 to TRBJ2-2; no reliable D call. Germline V lookup: CDR1 WSHSY, CDR2 SAAADI. With 8 bases removed from V and 0 bases from J, the gap between germline ends came to 10 bases. CDR3 size: 14 residues. CDR3 residues: CASVGNPNTGELFF. Here the CDR3 DNA reads TGCGCCAGCGTGGGTAACCCGAACACCGGGGAGCTGTTTTTT.

This chain connects TRBV4-2 to TRBJ1-3, with D uncertain. This CDR3 is 16 amino acids long. Germline values: CDR1 LGHNA, CDR2 YNFKEQ. Trimming took off 4 bases at V and 2 bases at J, with 15 bases between the two ends. CDR3 protein: CASSPNQREAGNTIYF. CDR3 coding DNA: TGTGCCAGCAGCCCAAACCAGAGGGAAGCTGGAAACACCATATATTTT.

This chain joins TRBV19 and TRBJ2-3; 7 positions agree with TRBD1. There are 17 residues in the CDR3. Trimming removed 4 bases from V and 1 base from J; junction bases left unmatched: 11. The V gene's germline CDR1 is LNHDA and CDR2 SQIVND (reference sequence). CDR3 nucleotides: TGTGCCAGTAGTACTCCCTCAGGGGGAAAGGGCACAGATACGCAGTATTTT. It encodes CASSTPSGGKGTDTQYF.

The table lists this clone with a few counts. The chain employs TRBV25-1 and TRBJ2-7; D is perhaps TRBD1 (6 bases). Trimming took off 4 bases at V and 0 bases at J, with 13 bases between the two ends. The germline V gene has CDR1 MGHDK and CDR2 SYGVNS. This CDR3 has 15 residues. CDR3 bases: TGTGCCAGCAGTGGTCTCCGGGACAACTCCTACGAGCAGTACTTC. Its protein is CASSGLRDNSYEQYF.

The chain joins TRBV4-3 to TRBJ1-3, with 7 bases aligning to TRBD1. J was trimmed by 0 bases and V by 4 bases; bases with no gene match: 3. Looked up from germline, CDR1 is LGHNA and CDR2 is YSLEER. The CDR3 spans 15 residues. CDR3 protein: CASSPGTASGNTIYF. The CDR3 DNA is TGCGCCAGCAGCCCGGGGACAGCCTCTGGAAACACCATATATTTT.

This clone came up once. V is TRBV21-1 and J is TRBJ2-7; the table gives TRBD2 as D, unverified against the DNA. TRBV21-1 is designated a pseudogene. The CDR3 has 15 residues. CDR3 amino acids: CASRLTSGRGYEQYF. The CDR3 coding sequence is TGTGCCAGCCGTCTGACTAGCGGGAGGGGCTACGAGCAGTACTTC.

On this clone itself: Germline is not matched at one junction end, which may reflect a read error. The chain uses TRBV4-3 and TRBJ2-3; 7 positions agree with TRBD1. Looked up from germline, CDR1 is LGHNA and CDR2 is YSLEER. This CDR3 comprises 15 residues. The CDR3 loop is CASSQDRALADTQYF. CDR3 nucleotide sequence: TGCGCCAGCAGTCAAGACAGGGCTCTTGCAGATACGCAGTATTTT.

V is TRBV5-1 and J is TRBJ2-5; the match to TRBD2 covers 9 bases. Germline-derived CDR1 and CDR2 are SGHRS and YFSETQ. V lost 4 bases to trimming and J lost 5 bases; unmatched junction nucleotides: 12. The CDR3 is 16 residues long. The CDR3 DNA sequence: TGCGCCAGCAGCGGCCTGGGGCGGGAGGGCCTGGAGACCCAGTACTTC. It codes for CASSGLGREGLETQYF.

This clone was counted only a few times. The gene calls are TRBV5-8 and TRBJ2-7; 9 bases match TRBD1. From germline, CDR1 is SGHTS and CDR2 YDEGEE. The CDR3 consists of 13 residues. Trimming cost V 4 bases and J 4 bases; bases outside gene matches: 3. The CDR3 here is CASSRQGEYEQYF. In nucleotides, the CDR3 is TGTGCCAGCAGCCGACAGGGGGAGTACGAGCAGTACTTC.